The present T cell receptor beta chain was sequenced within a study of neoadjuvant nivolumab and ipilimumab in lung cancer. TCRdb's copy holds only in-frame clones and misses some; the assay was immunoSEQ multiplex PCR. The table shows about 20,000 clones, with 65% to 85% occurring only once. Per germline, CDR1 SGHAT and CDR2 FQNNGV. The ends were cut back, 1 base at V and 4 bases at J, with 13 bases in the middle. The CDR3 consists of 15 residues. The sample in question was tumor tissue, obtained after neoadjuvant nivolumab, alone or with ipilimumab, at or shortly before surgery. The TCR sequence derives from an adult with non-small cell lung cancer. The chain couples TRBV11-2 to TRBJ1-2; D call uncertain. DNA for the CDR3: TGTGCCAGCAGCTTAGCCGCGACGCCCTCCTATGGCTACACCTTC. This sequence encodes CASSLAATPSYGYTF.